This record looks at one T cell receptor (beta chain) sequence and its context. The antigen remains undetermined. The source of the sample is a study of type 1 regulatory T cells. The CDR3 has 15 residues. Trimming removed 1 base at V and 0 bases at J, with 8 bases between. Germline V gene lookup returns CDR1 SGHTA and CDR2 FQGNSA. One entry per CDR3 protein results from TCRdb running MiXCR on the reads. In the table there are about 68,000 distinct CDR3 sequences, around 68% of which are singletons. Specimen: cultured T cells, either the whole culture or a sorted T cell fraction (not recorded which). Subset meaning: Tr1-enriched cell product generated in vitro against host alloantigens. This clonotype was sampled from a human donor in good health. The chain is built from TRBV7-2 and TRBJ2-3, with D possibly being TRBD2 (6 bases). The CDR3 DNA is TGTGCCAGCAGCTTAGACGGGACTAGCACAGATACGCAGTATTTT. Translated: CASSLDGTSTDTQYF.